The clone carrying this T cell receptor (beta chain) was observed a few times. Its antigen is not identified. Unique molecular identifiers were incorporated into the prepared TCRbeta library. TCRdb fed the PCR reads into MiXCR, producing one record per CDR3 protein. The data hold about 980,000 distinct CDR3 sequences, with about 29% observed a single time. This sample is part of a study of T-cell reconstitution after alpha-beta-depleted transplantation in children. General study findings and limits: Several patients had high TCRbeta diversity at day 60; it came from surviving recipient T cells and thymic progenitors. A year had passed since transplant, and T-cell counts and diversity by then came mostly from newly produced T cells.

The V and J ends lost 3 bases and 0 bases respectively, with 6 bases between them. CDR3 length: 13 residues. Germline values: CDR1 MGHRA, CDR2 YSYEKL. The TCR sequence derives from a boy younger than two who had a stem cell transplant for SCID, so the T cells may come from the graft donor. This chain connects TRBV4-1 to TRBJ2-7; unclear D gene. The sample here was PBMCs, mostly from graft donor cells, taken 360 days after TCRalphabeta/CD19-depleted stem cell transplant. The CDR3 here is CASSQEFSYEQYF. In nucleotides, the CDR3 is TGCGCCAGCAGCCAGGAGTTCTCCTACGAGCAGTACTTC.